The rows below give T cell receptor beta chains drawn from one sample of a study of CD8 T cells in ankylosing spondylitis. TCRdb fed the 5' RACE reads into MiXCR, producing one record per CDR3 protein. The table lists 250,000 or so distinct CDR3 sequences, roughly a quarter of them singletons. The sample comprised blood, either unsorted or a sorted T cell fraction (not recorded which). The receptors come from a male donor with ankylosing spondylitis or in good health (not recorded which). Each CDR3 is given without its conserved first and last residue. Each record gives: V gene, D gene, CDR3 protein. D genes are given only for firm matches.

TRBV7-8 . ASSLLQNQPQH
TRBV29-1 . SVPRRDSNQPQH
TRBV7-2 TRBD1 ASSSDRGLDQPQH
TRBV12-3/TRBV12-4 . ASSLRDIDTQY
TRBV20-1 . SAPGGGQSYNSPLH
TRBV12-3/TRBV12-4 . ASSLAGRGNEQY
TRBV9 . ASSVAPRATDTQY
TRBV6-5 . ASSYFPTDTQY
TRBV20-1 TRBD2 SALAGGRHRTDTQY
TRBV7-2 TRBD2 ASSMGLEETQY
TRBV12-3/TRBV12-4 TRBD1 ASSLWTGQKVYEQY
TRBV7-3 TRBD2 ASSLRPGGGTDTQY
TRBV11-2 . ASSLDTHVGETQY
TRBV12-3/TRBV12-4 . ASSLGTESGNTIY
TRBV12-3/TRBV12-4 . ASSLGEGTYEQY
TRBV20-1 . SARDLASTGELF
TRBV5-1 TRBD2 ASSKTSGAYEQY
TRBV12-3/TRBV12-4 . ASRYAGANTEAF
TRBV6-1 TRBD1 ASKNRGDYGYT
TRBV10-3 . AISQDGKLIYGYT
TRBV12-3/TRBV12-4 TRBD2 ASSLSGVYQETQY
TRBV7-7 . ASSSHANEQY
TRBV9 . ASGGGGRNEQY
TRBV29-1 TRBD1 SVEPGQGSSYEQY
TRBV7-2 . ASSLSTANTGELF
TRBV5-6 . ASSLRVANYGYT
TRBV11-2 TRBD1 ASSSPRGREYQETQY
TRBV20-1 . SGSAGTDTQY
TRBV24-1 TRBD1 ATSDYGQGALNTQY
TRBV12-3/TRBV12-4 . ASRTANNYGYT
TRBV9 TRBD1 ASSGDRGYTDGYT
TRBV12-3/TRBV12-4 . ATDPVVADTIY
TRBV20-1 . SARRSLGRSEAF
TRBV4-2 . ASTAGEQGRSYNSPLH
TRBV2 TRBD1 ASSPSGQDYEQY
TRBV20-1 . SASKQLLDTEAF
TRBV12-3/TRBV12-4 TRBD1 ASSKTGIETQY
TRBV18 . ASSPGDPDTQY
TRBV12-3/TRBV12-4 . TFSFWISGTPNTGELF
TRBV12-3/TRBV12-4 . ASSLSRPETQY
TRBV3-1 . ASSQARSGTQETQY